This T cell receptor beta chain came from a study of blood T cell repertoires in COVID-19. Whole-study context: Spain, Italy and the United States supplied samples that represented acute and convalescent COVID-19. T cells, B-cell-depleted T cells, or PBMCs provided the cDNA or gDNA that served as material.

Only one count was recorded for this clone. Authors' data handling: Reference gene primer amplification gave nucleated cell count estimates. TCRdb's copy holds only in-frame clones and misses some; the assay was immunoSEQ multiplex PCR. The V and J calls and clone size come from that table; D and trimming were worked out from the DNA. The table has about 180,000 clones, around 83% seen once; the top ten hold 2.5% to 3.5%. Looked up from germline, CDR1 is SEHNR and CDR2 is FQNEAQ (reference sequence). V shed 5 bases and J shed 0 bases, with 17 bases lying between them. This CDR3 contains 17 residues. Sequencing was performed on peripheral blood. The TCR was taken from a woman aged 25 to 39 with active or convalescent COVID-19. J is TRBJ1-3 and V is TRBV7-9; D is uncertain. Written as DNA, the CDR3 is TGTGCCAGCAGCCCCCCAACCCCCGGGGTCTCTGGAAACACCATATATTTT. Encoded protein: CASSPPTPGVSGNTIYF.